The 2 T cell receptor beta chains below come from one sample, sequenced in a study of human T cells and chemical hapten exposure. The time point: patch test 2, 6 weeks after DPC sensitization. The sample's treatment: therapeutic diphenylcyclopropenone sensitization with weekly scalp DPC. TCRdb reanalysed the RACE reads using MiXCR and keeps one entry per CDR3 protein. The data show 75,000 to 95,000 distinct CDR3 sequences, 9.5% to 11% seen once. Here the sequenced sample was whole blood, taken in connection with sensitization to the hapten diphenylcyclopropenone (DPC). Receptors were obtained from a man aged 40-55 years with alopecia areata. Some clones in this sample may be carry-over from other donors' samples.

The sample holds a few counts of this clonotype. CDR3: CASTGPTGETQYF. DNA for the CDR3: TGTGCCAGCACCGGACCGACGGGGGAGACCCAGTACTTC. This chain links TRBV6-2 or TRBV6-3 with TRBJ2-5; maybe TRBD2 (5 bases). Germline V CDR1 and CDR2: MNHEY, SVGEGT. This CDR3 is built from 13 residues. V was cut by 7 bases and J by 5 bases, with 14 bases left in between.

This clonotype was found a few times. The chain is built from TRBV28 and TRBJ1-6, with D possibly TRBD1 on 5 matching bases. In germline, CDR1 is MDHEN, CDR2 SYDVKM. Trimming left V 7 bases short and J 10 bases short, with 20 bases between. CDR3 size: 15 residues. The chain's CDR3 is CASKGAGPLWSPLHF. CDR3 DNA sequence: TGTGCCAGCAAAGGCGCGGGGCCCCTTTGGTCACCCCTCCACTTT.